This entry is about one T cell receptor (beta chain). Its antigen is not known. The sample originates from a study of brain metastases from non-small cell lung cancer. The study, taken as a whole, reports: Compared with primary tumors, brain metastases showed less T-cell infiltration. Compared with their matched primary tumors, around 68% of brain metastases showed expanded T-cell clones. Brain metastases shared most TCR repertoire with primaries, with sparse T cells.

Method: immunoSEQ multiplex PCR; TCRdb's copy keeps in-frame clones and lacks some. In the table there are thousands of clones, roughly 80% of which are singletons. The J segment lost 6 bases and the V segment lost 4 bases, leaving 11 bases of the junction unmatched. Germline CDR1 is MDHEN and CDR2 is SYDVKM. The CDR3 is made up of 15 amino acids. The chain joins TRBV28 to TRBJ2-7, with 8 positions matching TRBD1. This receptor was obtained from a donor at least 40 years old with non-small cell lung cancer. The sample consisted of tissue from a brain metastasis. In nucleotides, the CDR3 is TGTGCCAGCAGTTCTATTCAGGGGGCGCTCCCCGAGCAGTACTTC. As protein: CASSSIQGALPEQYF.